These 19 T cell receptor beta chains were all obtained from the same sample, sequenced in a study of vaccination and CD4 T cells after COVID-19. Treatment of the sample: roughly nine-day PBMC culture with coronavirus spike peptide pools or control peptides (ViraFEST assay). No antigen is known for these receptors. Sequence data for DNA of cultured CD4+ T cells were generated by the Oncomine TCR Beta short-read assay. Via MiXCR, TCRdb re-called the PCR reads, giving one row per CDR3 protein. Of about 15,000 distinct CDR3 sequences detected, about 44% appear once; the ten largest clones hold 20%. Sequencing was performed on CD4+ T cells from blood, cultured in vitro, taken before SARS-CoV-2 vaccination. Source of these receptors: a human donor who received a COVID-19 vaccine.

The V and J genes are TRBV7-2 and TRBJ2-1, with 8 positions matching TRBD2. The V segment lost 6 bases and the J segment 3 bases; nucleotides outside the gene matches: 7. Germline V gives CDR1 SGHTA, CDR2 FQGNSA. The CDR3 consists of 15 residues. The DNA for the CDR3 is TGTGCCAGCAGTAAGGCGGCGGGGGGCTACAATGAGCAGTTCTTC. It specifies CASSKAAGGYNEQFF.

The gene calls are TRBV7-9 and TRBJ2-7, with a possible D match to TRBD2 (6 bases). There are 13 residues in the CDR3. V lost 1 base and J lost 7, with 11 bases in between. Looked up from germline, CDR1 is SEHNR and CDR2 is FQNEAQ (reference sequence). Here the CDR3 reads CASSLGVAGEQYF. The CDR3 DNA is TGTGCCAGCAGCTTAGGCGTCGCGGGGGAGCAGTACTTC.

This chain links TRBV15 with TRBJ2-3; tentatively, D is TRBD1 (6 bases). Germline loops: CDR1 LNHNV, CDR2 YYDKDF (reference sequence). This CDR3 is built from 18 residues. Trimming pared 0 bases from V and 4 bases from J, leaving 20 bases between. The CDR3 region is CATSRDLQGKGNADTQYF. The CDR3 DNA reads as TGTGCCACCAGCAGAGATCTACAGGGAAAGGGTAATGCAGATACGCAGTATTTT.

The chain is built from TRBV2 and TRBJ1-2, with 7 nucleotides matching TRBD1. Germline-derived CDR1 and CDR2 are SNHLY and FYNNEI. Unmatched junction bases numbered 2, after V lost 5 bases and J lost 2 bases. This CDR3 contains 13 residues. CDR3 in amino acids: CASSTGANYGYTF. The DNA for the CDR3 is TGTGCCAGCAGTACAGGGGCGAACTATGGCTACACCTTC.

The gene calls are TRBV15 and TRBJ2-1; TRBD1 aligns across 7 bases. With V trimmed by 7 bases and J by 4 bases, 4 bases remained unmatched. The CDR3 is 13 residues long. Germline CDR1 is LNHNV and CDR2 is YYDKDF (reference sequence). The CDR3 sequence is CATIQTGYNEQFF. The CDR3 DNA is TGTGCCACCATCCAGACAGGGTACAATGAGCAGTTCTTC.

V usage is TRBV19 and J usage is TRBJ1-2, with D possibly being TRBD1 (5 bases). This CDR3 contains 18 residues. Germline assignment: CDR1 LNHDA and CDR2 SQIVND (reference sequence). V was cut by 7 bases and J by 0 bases, with 24 bases left in between. The DNA of the CDR3 is TGTGCCAGTACCATTGTAATAAGGGGCTCTATGCCTAACTATGGCTACACCTTC. This encodes CASTIVIRGSMPNYGYTF. The entire variable domain, with the rest obtained from reference TRBV19 and TRBJ1-2, is as follows: DGGITQSPKYLFRKEGQNVTLSCEQNLNHDAMYWYRQDPGQGLRLIYYSQIVNDFQKGDIAEGYSVSREKKESFPLTVTSAQKNPTAFYLCASTIVIRGSMPNYGYTFGSGTRLTVV.

This clonotype was observed a few times. The rearrangement links TRBV10-3 to TRBJ1-4; 10 bases fit TRBD1. Germline assignment: CDR1 ENHRY and CDR2 SYGVKD. This CDR3 spans 15 amino acids. The V segment lost 11 bases and the J segment 4 bases; nucleotides outside the gene matches: 10. The CDR3 spells CASSRDRGDNEKLFF. CDR3 DNA: TGTGCCTCGTCCCGGGACAGGGGCGATAATGAAAAACTGTTTTTT.

As to this clonotype: Germline is not matched at one junction end, which may reflect a read error. This rearrangement joins TRBV5-1 to TRBJ2-5, with D unresolved. The CDR3 is 14 amino acids. The germline V gene has CDR1 SGHRS and CDR2 YFSETQ. As DNA, the CDR3 is TGCGCCAGCAGCTTTTTTGCGCTGCAAGAGACCCAGTACTTT. It codes for CASSFFALQETQYF.

This clonotype came up a few times. CDR3 in amino acids: CASSDSRGSGSYEQYF. The CDR3 DNA is TGTGCCAGCAGTGATTCACGGGGCTCCGGATCCTACGAGCAGTACTTC. The chain carries TRBV6-1 and TRBJ2-7, with D perhaps being TRBD1 or TRBD2 (5 bases each). V shed 3 bases and J shed 1 base, with 16 bases lying between them. CDR1 is MNHNS and CDR2 is SASEGT in the germline V gene. The CDR3 sequence is 16 residues long.

The genes are TRBV24-1 and TRBJ2-3; D assignment may be TRBD1 or TRBD2 (5 bases each). The germline V and J ends were trimmed by 6 bases and 6 bases, with 18 bases remaining between them. The germline V gene has CDR1 KGHDR and CDR2 SFDVKD. CDR3 length equals 15 residues. DNA of the CDR3: TGTGCCACCAGTCCGGGGCTCCAGATGGGGGATACGCAGTATTTT. It is translated as CATSPGLQMGDTQYF.

V gene TRBV12-5 combines with J gene TRBJ2-4; D remains unclear. This CDR3 spans 15 amino acids. Germline lookup yields CDR1 LGHNT and CDR2 FRNRAP. V dropped 0 bases and J dropped 7 bases, with 13 bases sitting between them. CDR3 sequence: CASGLVQGSGNIQYF. Here the CDR3 DNA reads TGTGCTAGTGGTTTGGTACAAGGGTCGGGTAACATTCAGTACTTC.

The CDR3 loop is CASSRGTGNTEAFF. In DNA, the CDR3 is TGTGCCAGCAGCCGAGGGACAGGAAACACTGAAGCTTTCTTT. V is TRBV5-4 and J is TRBJ1-1, with 8 bases aligning to TRBD1. Looked up from germline, CDR1 is SGHNT and CDR2 is YYREEE (reference sequence). This CDR3 is built from 14 residues. Germline trimming cut 4 bases from V and 2 bases from J; bases unmatched to any gene: 4.

This rearrangement joins TRBV7-2 to TRBJ2-7; 8 bases fit TRBD1. The V gene's germline CDR1 is SGHTA and CDR2 FQGNSA. Trimming cost V 4 bases and J 7 bases; bases outside gene matches: 6. The CDR3 spans 13 residues. CDR3 protein: CASSSDRVREQYF. DNA of the CDR3: TGTGCCAGCAGCTCGGACAGGGTTCGAGAGCAGTACTTC.

This clonotype appeared a single time. This sequence joins TRBV5-1 and TRBJ2-5; no reliable D call. Germline CDR1 reads SGHRS; CDR2 reads YFSETQ. CDR3 length: 14 residues. V lost 0 bases to trimming and J lost 1 base, with 7 bases between them. This CDR3 is CASSLAILQETQYF. CDR3 nucleotide sequence: TGCGCCAGCAGCTTGGCCATCCTCCAAGAGACCCAGTACTTC.

This clonotype was picked up a small number of times. The V gene is TRBV21-1, the J gene TRBJ2-3; TRBD1, the D gene given by the table, was not confirmed from the DNA. TRBV21-1 is assigned pseudogene status. The CDR3 has 22 residues. The CDR3 DNA sequence: TGTGCCAGCAGCAAAGGTACCCACGGTAAAATCTGGGGGGGCCCTAGCACAGATACGCAGTATTTT. Residues: CASSKGTHGKIWGGPSTDTQYF.

This clonotype has more than one count but fewer than ten. The chain is built from TRBV20-1 and TRBJ2-3; D not certain. V lost 1 base and J 2 bases, leaving 13 bases between the germline ends. The CDR3 contains 15 residues. In germline, CDR1 is DFQATT, CDR2 SNEGSKA (reference sequence). This CDR3 is CSARVSNHNTDTQYF. In nucleotides, the CDR3 is TGCAGTGCTAGAGTTAGCAATCATAACACAGATACGCAGTATTTT.

V is TRBV12-3 or TRBV12-4 and J is TRBJ1-1, with D hard to call. The CDR3 consists of 14 residues. V was cut by 2 bases and J by 6 bases, with 13 bases left in between. The CDR3: CASSLSVTRAEAFF. The CDR3 bases are TGTGCCAGCAGTTTATCGGTCACAAGGGCTGAAGCTTTCTTT.

The chain couples TRBV30 to TRBJ1-1, with a weak D call TRBD1 (5 bases). The CDR3 runs 17 residues. The germline V gene has CDR1 GTSNPN and CDR2 SVGIG (reference sequence). Trimming pared 1 base from V and 2 bases from J, leaving 20 bases between. The CDR3 DNA follows: TGTGCCTGGAGTGCACCTACAGGTAACCTTCCCAACACTGAAGCTTTCTTT. This codes for CAWSAPTGNLPNTEAFF.

A few counts support this clonotype. The V gene is TRBV7-6, the J gene TRBJ2-5; D uncertain. CDR3 length equals 13 residues. CDR1 SGHVS and CDR2 FNYEAQ come from the germline V gene. The V gene lost 4 bases and the J gene lost 0 bases, with 6 bases spanning the gap. The DNA for the CDR3 is TGTGCCAGCAGCTCTCACTACCAAGAGACCCAGTACTTC. Protein product: CASSSHYQETQYF.